This T cell receptor (beta chain) was sequenced for a study of CD8 T cells in ankylosing spondylitis. General study results and limits: There was a TCR beta motif, made of fewer than 10 highly homologous variants, that appeared characteristic of ankylosing spondylitis blood. In the blood and synovial fluid of reactive arthritis, some motif variants had been previously reported. As for the disease-linked clones, they showed a CD8+ phenotype and occurred at relatively low frequencies in peripheral blood. Clones linked to disease were reported to show significant enrichment in matched ankylosing spondylitis synovial fluid.

This clonotype was seen many times. Antigen: not known. One entry per CDR3 protein results from TCRdb running MiXCR on the 5' RACE reads. The repertoire holds about 220,000 distinct CDR3 sequences, with 10% as singletons. Per germline, CDR1 SGHRS and CDR2 YFSETQ. The germline V and J ends were trimmed by 4 bases and 3 bases, with 5 bases remaining between them. The CDR3 loop spans 13 amino acids. This sequence was found in a male donor with ankylosing spondylitis or in good health (not recorded which). The rearrangement uses TRBV5-1 and TRBJ1-6; D perhaps matches TRBD1 (5 bases). Input material: blood, either unsorted or a sorted T cell fraction (not recorded which). The CDR3 region has the DNA TGCGCCAGCAGCGACAGCTATAATTCACCCCTCCACTTT. Translation gives CASSDSYNSPLHF.